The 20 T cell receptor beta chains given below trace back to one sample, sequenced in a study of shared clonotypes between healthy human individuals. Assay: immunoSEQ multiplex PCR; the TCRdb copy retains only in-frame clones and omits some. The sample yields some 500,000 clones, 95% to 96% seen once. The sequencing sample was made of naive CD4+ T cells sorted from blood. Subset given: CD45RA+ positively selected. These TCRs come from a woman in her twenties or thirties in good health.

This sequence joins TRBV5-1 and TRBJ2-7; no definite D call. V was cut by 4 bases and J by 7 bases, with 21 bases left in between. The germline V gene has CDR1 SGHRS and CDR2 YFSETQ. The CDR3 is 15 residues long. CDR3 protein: CASSHTREVVGEQYF. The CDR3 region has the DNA TGCGCCAGCAGCCATACCCGCGAAGTAGTGGGAGAGCAGTACTTC.

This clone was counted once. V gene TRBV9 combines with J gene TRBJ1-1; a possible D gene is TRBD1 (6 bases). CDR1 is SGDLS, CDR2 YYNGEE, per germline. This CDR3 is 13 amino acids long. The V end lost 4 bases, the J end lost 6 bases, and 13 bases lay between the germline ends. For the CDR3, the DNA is TGTGCCAGCAGCCCGGACGACAGGCCTGAAGCTTTCTTT. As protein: CASSPDDRPEAFF. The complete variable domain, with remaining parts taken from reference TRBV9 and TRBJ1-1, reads DSGVTQTPKHLITATGQRVTLRCSPRSGDLSVYWYQQSLDQGLQFLIQYYNGEERAKGNILERFSAQQFPDLHSELNLSSLELGDSALYFCASSPDDRPEAFFGQGTRLTVV.

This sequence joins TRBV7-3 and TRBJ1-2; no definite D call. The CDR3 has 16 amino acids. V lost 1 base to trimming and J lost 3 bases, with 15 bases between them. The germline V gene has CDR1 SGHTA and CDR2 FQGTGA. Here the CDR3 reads CASSLSPAPGDYGYTF. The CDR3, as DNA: TGTGCCAGCAGCTTAAGTCCAGCGCCGGGAGACTATGGCTACACCTTC.

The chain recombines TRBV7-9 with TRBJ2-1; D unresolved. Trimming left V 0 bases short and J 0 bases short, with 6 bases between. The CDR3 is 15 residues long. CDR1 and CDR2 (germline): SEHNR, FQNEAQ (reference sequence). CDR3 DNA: TGTGCCAGCAGCTTAGCTAGGAGCTCCTACAATGAGCAGTTCTTC. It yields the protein CASSLARSSYNEQFF. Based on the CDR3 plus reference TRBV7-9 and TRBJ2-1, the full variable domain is DTGVSQNPRHKITKRGQNVTFRCDPISEHNRLYWYRQTLGQGPEFLTYFQNEAQLEKSRLLSDRFSAERPKGSFSTLEIQRTEQGDSAMYLCASSLARSSYNEQFFGPGTRLTVL.

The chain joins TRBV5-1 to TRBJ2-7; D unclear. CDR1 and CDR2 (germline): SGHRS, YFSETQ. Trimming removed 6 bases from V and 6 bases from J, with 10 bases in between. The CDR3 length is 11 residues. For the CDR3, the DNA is TGCGCCAGCATGTCGTTTTTCGAGCAGTACTTC. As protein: CASMSFFEQYF.

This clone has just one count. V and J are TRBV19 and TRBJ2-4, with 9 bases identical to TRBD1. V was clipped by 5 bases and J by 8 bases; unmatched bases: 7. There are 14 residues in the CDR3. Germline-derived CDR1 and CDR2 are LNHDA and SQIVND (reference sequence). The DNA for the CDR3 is TGTGCCAGTAGTTCCGGGACAGGGCAAGACATTCAGTACTTC. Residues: CASSSGTGQDIQYF.

DNA of the CDR3: TGTGCCAGCAGCTCCGTTTGGGACTCCTACAATGAGCAGTTCTTC. Its protein product is CASSSVWDSYNEQFF. The chain uses TRBV21-1 and TRBJ2-1. TRBV21-1 is a recognized pseudogene. This CDR3 has 15 residues.

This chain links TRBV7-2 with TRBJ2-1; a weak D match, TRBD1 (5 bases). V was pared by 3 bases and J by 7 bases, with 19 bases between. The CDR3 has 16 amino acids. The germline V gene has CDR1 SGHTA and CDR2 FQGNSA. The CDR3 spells CASSFRNQGSRNEQFF. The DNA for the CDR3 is TGTGCCAGCAGCTTCCGGAACCAGGGAAGTAGGAATGAGCAGTTCTTC.

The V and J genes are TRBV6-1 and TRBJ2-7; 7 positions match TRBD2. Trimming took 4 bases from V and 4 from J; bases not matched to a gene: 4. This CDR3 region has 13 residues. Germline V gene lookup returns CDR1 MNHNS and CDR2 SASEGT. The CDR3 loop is CASSGGREYEQYF. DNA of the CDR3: TGTGCCAGCAGTGGGGGGAGGGAATACGAGCAGTACTTC.

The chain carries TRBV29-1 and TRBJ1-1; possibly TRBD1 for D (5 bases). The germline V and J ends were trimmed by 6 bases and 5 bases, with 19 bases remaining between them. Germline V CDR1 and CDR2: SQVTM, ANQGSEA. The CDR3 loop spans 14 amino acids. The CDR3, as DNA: TGCAGCGTCTTCCCGGGACTAAGCGTGACTGAAGCTTTCTTT. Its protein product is CSVFPGLSVTEAFF.

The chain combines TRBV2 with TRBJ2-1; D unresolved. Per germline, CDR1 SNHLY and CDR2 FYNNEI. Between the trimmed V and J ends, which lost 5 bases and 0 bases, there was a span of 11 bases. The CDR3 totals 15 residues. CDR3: CASSIAESSYNEQFF. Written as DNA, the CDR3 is TGTGCCAGCAGTATTGCAGAGAGCTCCTACAATGAGCAGTTCTTC.

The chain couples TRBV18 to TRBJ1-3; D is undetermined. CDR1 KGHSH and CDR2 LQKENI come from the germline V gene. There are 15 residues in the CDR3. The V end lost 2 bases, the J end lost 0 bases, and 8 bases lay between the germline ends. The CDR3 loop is CASSPGDGSGNTIYF. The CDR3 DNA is TGTGCCAGCTCACCAGGTGACGGCTCTGGAAACACCATATATTTT.

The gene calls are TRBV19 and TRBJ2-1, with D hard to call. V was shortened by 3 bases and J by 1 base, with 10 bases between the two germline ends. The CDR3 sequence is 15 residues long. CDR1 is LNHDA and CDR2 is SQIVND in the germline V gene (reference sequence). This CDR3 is CASSIDTASYNEQFF. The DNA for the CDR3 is TGTGCCAGTAGTATTGACACGGCTTCCTACAATGAGCAGTTCTTC.

CDR3 protein: CASSQAMLYEQYF. CDR3 sequence (DNA): TGTGCCAGCAGCCAAGCTATGCTCTACGAGCAGTACTTC. The chain links TRBV14 to TRBJ2-7, with unresolved D. There are 13 residues in the CDR3. Germline CDR1 is SGHDN and CDR2 is FVKESK. V shed 1 base and J shed 3 bases, with 7 bases lying between them.

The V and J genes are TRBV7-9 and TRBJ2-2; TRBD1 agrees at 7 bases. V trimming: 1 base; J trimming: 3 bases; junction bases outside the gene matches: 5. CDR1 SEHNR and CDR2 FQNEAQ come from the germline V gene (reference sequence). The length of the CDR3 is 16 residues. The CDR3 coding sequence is TGTGCCAGCAGCTTAGGCAGGGGGTTACACACCGGGGAGCTGTTTTTT. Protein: CASSLGRGLHTGELFF.

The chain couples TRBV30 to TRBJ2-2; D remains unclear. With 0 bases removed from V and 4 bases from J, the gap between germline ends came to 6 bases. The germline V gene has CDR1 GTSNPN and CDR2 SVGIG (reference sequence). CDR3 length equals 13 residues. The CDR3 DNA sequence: TGTGCCTGGAGTGTCTTGACCACCGGGGAGCTGTTTTTT. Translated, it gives CAWSVLTTGELFF.

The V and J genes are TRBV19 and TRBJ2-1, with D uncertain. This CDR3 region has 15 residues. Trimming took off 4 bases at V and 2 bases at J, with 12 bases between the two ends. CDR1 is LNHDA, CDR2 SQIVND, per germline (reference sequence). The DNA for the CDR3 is TGTGCCAGTAGTAAACTCCCCCCCACCTACAATGAGCAGTTCTTC. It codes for CASSKLPPTYNEQFF.

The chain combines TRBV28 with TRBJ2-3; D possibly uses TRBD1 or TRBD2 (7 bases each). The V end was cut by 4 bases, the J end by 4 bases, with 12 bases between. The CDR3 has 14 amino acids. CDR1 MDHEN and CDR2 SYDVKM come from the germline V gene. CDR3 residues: CASSSGGGADTQYF. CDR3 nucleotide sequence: TGTGCCAGCAGTTCAGGGGGGGGAGCAGATACGCAGTATTTT.

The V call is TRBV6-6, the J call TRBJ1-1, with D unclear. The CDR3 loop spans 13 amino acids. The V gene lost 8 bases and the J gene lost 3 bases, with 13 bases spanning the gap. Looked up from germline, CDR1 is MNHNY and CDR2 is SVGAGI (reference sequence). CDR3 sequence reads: CASWSGRYTEAFF. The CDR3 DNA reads TGTGCCAGCTGGTCCGGGCGTTACACTGAAGCTTTCTTT.

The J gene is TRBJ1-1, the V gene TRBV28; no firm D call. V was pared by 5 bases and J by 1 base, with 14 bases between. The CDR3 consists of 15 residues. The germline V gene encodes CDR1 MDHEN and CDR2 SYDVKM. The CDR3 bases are TGTGCCAGCAGTCAACACAAGGCACCGAACACTGAAGCTTTCTTT. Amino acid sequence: CASSQHKAPNTEAFF.